This TCR beta chain is from a study of Ad26.COV2.S vaccination and SARS-CoV-2 variants. Measured with immunoSEQ multiplex PCR; TCRdb has only the in-frame clones, and not every one. The sample gives some 480,000 clones, approximately 88% of which show up once; roughly 13% is in the top ten. Sample treatment: around 19 received Ad26.COV2.S at low or high dose, single or two shots; several received placebo; per-sample allocation not given. At day 63 after the first vaccine or placebo injection, samples were drawn. The source is a person aged 18-65 years who received the Ad26.COV2.S COVID-19 vaccine or a placebo. The source material was peripheral blood, sampled in a trial of Ad26.COV2.S vaccine versus placebo.

CDR3 loop: CAWSVLVRGPYNEQFF. In nucleotides, the CDR3 is TGTGCCTGGAGTGTACTGGTCAGGGGACCATACAATGAGCAGTTCTTC. The chain employs TRBV30 and TRBJ2-1; weak D call: TRBD1 (6 bases). Trimming shortened V by 0 bases and J by 4 bases, and 16 bases separated the two germline ends. This CDR3 spans 16 amino acids. Per germline, CDR1 GTSNPN and CDR2 SVGIG (reference sequence).